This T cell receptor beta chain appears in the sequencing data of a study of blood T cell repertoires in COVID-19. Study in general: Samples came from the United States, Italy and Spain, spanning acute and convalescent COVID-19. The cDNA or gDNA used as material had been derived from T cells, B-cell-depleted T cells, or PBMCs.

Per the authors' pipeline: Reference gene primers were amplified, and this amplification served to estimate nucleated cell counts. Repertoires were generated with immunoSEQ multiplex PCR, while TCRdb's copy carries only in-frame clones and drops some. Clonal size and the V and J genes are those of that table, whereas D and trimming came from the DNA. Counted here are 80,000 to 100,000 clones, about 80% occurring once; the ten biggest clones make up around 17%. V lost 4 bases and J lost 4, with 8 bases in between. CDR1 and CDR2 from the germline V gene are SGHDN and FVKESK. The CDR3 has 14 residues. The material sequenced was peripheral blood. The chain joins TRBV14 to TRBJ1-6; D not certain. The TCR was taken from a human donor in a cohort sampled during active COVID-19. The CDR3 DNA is TGTGCCAGCAGCCGCCGGGAGTATAATTCACCCCTCCACTTT. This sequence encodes CASSRREYNSPLHF.